This TCR beta chain originates from a study of OX40 agonist ivuxolimab in advanced cancers. Study-level background: Administration of intravenous ivuxolimab to patients occurred every 2 weeks at 0.01 to 10 mg/kg. Study conclusions and caveats: Among the lowest peripheral clonal expansion occurred in 0.1-3.0 mg/kg partial responders. Blood T cells, both CD4+ and CD8+, expanded clonally by week 6 at 0.1 to 3.0 mg/kg.

Generated by immunoSEQ multiplex PCR, the TCRdb table keeps only in-frame clones and is missing some. The table shows 70,000 to 95,000 clones, with about 90% occurring only once. The CDR3 runs 16 residues. CDR1 is SGHNT, CDR2 YYREEE, per germline (reference sequence). V lost 5 bases to trimming and J lost 1 base, with 18 bases between them. As concerns this clone: Its antigen remains unknown.

The sequence was collected from an adult with an advanced solid tumor such as melanoma, head and neck, liver or kidney cancer. The chain recombines TRBV5-4 with TRBJ1-2, with D possibly matching TRBD1 (6 bases). The source material was CD4+ or CD8+ T cells sorted from blood, sampled in a trial of the OX40 agonist ivuxolimab. CDR3 DNA: TGTGCCAGCAGGATTCTCGGGACACCTCTTAACTATGGCTACACCTTC. Protein product: CASRILGTPLNYGYTF.